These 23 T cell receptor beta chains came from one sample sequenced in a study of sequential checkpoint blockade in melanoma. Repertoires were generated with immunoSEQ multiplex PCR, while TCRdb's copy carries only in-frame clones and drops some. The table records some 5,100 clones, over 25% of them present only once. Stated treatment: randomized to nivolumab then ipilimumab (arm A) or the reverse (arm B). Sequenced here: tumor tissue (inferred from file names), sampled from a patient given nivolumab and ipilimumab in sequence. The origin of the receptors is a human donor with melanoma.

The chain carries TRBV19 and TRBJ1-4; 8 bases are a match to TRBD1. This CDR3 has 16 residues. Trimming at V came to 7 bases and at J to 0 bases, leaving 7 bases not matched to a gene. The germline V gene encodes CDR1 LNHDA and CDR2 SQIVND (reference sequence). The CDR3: CASKPGGLATNEKLFF. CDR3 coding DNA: TGTGCCAGTAAGCCAGGGGGCTTGGCAACTAATGAAAAACTGTTTTTT.

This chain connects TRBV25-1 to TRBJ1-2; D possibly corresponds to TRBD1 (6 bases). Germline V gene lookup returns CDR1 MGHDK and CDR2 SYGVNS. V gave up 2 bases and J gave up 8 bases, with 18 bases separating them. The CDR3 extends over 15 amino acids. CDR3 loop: CASSERSVQGGGYTF. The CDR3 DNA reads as TGTGCCAGCAGTGAACGATCGGTACAGGGCGGGGGCTACACCTTC.

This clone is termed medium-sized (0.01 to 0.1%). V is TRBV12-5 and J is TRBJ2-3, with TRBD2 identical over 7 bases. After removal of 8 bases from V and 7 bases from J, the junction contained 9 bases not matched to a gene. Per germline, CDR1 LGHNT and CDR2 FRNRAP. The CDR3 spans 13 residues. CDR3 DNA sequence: TGTGCTAGTCAGCCCCCTAGCGGCTATACGCAGTATTTT. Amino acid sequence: CASQPPSGYTQYF.

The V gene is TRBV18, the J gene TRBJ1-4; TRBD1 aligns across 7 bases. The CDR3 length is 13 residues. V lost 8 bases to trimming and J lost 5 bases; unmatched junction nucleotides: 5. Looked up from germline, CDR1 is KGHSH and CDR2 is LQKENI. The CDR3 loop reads CASRDRANEKLFF. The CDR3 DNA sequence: TGTGCCAGCCGCGACAGGGCAAATGAAAAACTGTTTTTT.

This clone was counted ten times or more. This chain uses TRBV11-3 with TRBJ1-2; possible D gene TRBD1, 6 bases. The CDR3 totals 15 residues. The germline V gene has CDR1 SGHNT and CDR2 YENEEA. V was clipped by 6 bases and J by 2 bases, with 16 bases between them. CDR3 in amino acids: CASSATGIANYGYTF. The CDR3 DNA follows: TGTGCCAGCAGTGCTACAGGGATTGCGAACTATGGCTACACCTTC. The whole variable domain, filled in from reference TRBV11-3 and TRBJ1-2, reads EAGVVQSPRYKIIEKKQPVAFWCNPISGHNTLYWYLQNLGQGPELLIRYENEEAVDDSQLPKDRFSAERLKGVDSTLKIQPAELGDSAVYLCASSATGIANYGYTFGSGTRLTVV.

The CDR3 region has the DNA TGCGCCAGCAGGGGAGTGGGCGCAAGGAATGGCTACACCTTC. Translating gives CASRGVGARNGYTF. The chain joins TRBV5-1 to TRBJ1-2; the D is unclear. CDR3 length: 14 residues. V was clipped by 5 bases and J by 6 bases, with 17 bases between them. Germline V gene data show CDR1 as SGHRS and CDR2 as YFSETQ. The full variable domain, in which reference TRBV5-1 and TRBJ1-2 provide the parts outside the CDR3, is KAGVTQTPRYLIKTRGQQVTLSCSPISGHRSVSWYQQTPGQGLQFLFEYFSETQRNKGNFPGRFSGRQFSNSRSEMNVSTLELGDSALYLCASRGVGARNGYTFGSGTRLTVV.

CDR3 bases: TGCGCCAGCAGCCCATACAGGGGGAACAATGAGCAGTTCTTC. Amino acids: CASSPYRGNNEQFF. The V gene is TRBV5-1, the J gene TRBJ2-1; 8 bases align to TRBD1. CDR1 SGHRS and CDR2 YFSETQ come from the germline V gene. This CDR3 contains 14 residues. V dropped 4 bases and J dropped 5; count of bases not matched to a gene: 5.

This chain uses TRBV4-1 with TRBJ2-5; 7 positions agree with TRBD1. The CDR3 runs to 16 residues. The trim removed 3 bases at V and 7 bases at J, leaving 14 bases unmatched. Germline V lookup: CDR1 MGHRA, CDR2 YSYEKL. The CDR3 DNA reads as TGCGCCAGCAGCCAGGATTGGACAGGTTCCCAGGGGACCCAGTACTTC. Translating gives CASSQDWTGSQGTQYF.

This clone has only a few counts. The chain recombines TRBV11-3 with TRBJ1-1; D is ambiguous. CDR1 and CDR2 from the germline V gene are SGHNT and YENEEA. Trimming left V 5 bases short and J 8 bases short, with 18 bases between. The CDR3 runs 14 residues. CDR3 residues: CASSPYLDLGEAFF. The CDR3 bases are TGTGCCAGCAGCCCCTACCTAGATCTTGGGGAAGCTTTCTTT.

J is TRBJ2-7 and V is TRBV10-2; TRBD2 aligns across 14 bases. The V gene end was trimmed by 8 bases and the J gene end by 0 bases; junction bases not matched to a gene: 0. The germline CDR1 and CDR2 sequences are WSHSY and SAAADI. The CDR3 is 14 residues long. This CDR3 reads CASGTSGSSYEQYF. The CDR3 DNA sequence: TGCGCCAGCGGGACTAGCGGGAGCTCCTACGAGCAGTACTTC.

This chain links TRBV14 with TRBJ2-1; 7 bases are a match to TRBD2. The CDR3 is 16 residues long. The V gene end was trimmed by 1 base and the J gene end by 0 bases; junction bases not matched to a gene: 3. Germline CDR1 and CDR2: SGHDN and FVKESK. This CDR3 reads CASSQGGGSSYNEQFF. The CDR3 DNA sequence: TGTGCCAGCAGCCAAGGTGGCGGGAGCTCCTACAATGAGCAGTTCTTC.

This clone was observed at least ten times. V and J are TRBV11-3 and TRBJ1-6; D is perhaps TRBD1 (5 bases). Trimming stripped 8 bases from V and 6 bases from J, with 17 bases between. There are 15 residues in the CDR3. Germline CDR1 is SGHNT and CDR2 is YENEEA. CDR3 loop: CASVTQVGPNSPLHF. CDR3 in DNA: TGTGCCAGCGTGACCCAGGTGGGGCCTAATTCACCCCTCCACTTT. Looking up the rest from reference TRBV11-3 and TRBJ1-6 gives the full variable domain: EAGVVQSPRYKIIEKKQPVAFWCNPISGHNTLYWYLQNLGQGPELLIRYENEEAVDDSQLPKDRFSAERLKGVDSTLKIQPAELGDSAVYLCASVTQVGPNSPLHFGNGTRLTVT.

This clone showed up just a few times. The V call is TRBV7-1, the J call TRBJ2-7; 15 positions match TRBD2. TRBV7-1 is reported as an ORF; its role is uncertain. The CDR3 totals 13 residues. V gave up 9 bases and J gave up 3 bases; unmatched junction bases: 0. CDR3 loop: CARGLAGGYEQYF. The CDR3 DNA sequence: TGTGCCAGGGGACTAGCGGGAGGCTACGAGCAGTACTTC.

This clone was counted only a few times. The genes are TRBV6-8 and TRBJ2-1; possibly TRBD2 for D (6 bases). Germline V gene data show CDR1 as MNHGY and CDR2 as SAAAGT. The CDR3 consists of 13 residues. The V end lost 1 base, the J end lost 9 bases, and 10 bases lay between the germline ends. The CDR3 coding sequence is TGTGCCAGCAGTTACTACCTGGGGGGTGAGCAGTTCTTC. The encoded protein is CASSYYLGGEQFF.

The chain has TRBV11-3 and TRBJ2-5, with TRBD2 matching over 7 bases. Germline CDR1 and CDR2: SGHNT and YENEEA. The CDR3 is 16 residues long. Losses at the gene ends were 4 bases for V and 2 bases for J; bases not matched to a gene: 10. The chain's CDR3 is CASSWPGGSLQETQYF. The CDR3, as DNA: TGTGCCAGCAGCTGGCCGGGAGGATCCCTTCAAGAGACCCAGTACTTC.

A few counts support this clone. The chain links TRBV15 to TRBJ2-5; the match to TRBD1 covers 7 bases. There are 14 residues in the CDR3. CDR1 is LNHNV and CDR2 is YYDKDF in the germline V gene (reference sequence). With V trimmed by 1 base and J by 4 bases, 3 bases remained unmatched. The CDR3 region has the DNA TGTGCCACCAGCAGAGCGACAGGGATAGAGACCCAGTACTTC. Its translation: CATSRATGIETQYF.

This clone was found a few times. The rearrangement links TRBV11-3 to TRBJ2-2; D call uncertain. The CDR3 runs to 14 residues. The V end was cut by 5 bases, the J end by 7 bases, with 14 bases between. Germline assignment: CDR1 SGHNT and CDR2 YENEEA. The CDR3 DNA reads TGTGCCAGCAGCCTCCGGACCCCTAACGGGGAGCTGTTTTTT. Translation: CASSLRTPNGELFF. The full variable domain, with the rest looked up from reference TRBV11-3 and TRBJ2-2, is EAGVVQSPRYKIIEKKQPVAFWCNPISGHNTLYWYLQNLGQGPELLIRYENEEAVDDSQLPKDRFSAERLKGVDSTLKIQPAELGDSAVYLCASSLRTPNGELFFGEGSRLTVL.

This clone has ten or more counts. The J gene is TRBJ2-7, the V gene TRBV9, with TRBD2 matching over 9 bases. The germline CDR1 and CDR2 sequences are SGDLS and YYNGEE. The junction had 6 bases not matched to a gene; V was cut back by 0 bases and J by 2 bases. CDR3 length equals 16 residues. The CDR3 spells CASSVAQLAGTYEQYF. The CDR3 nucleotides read TGTGCCAGCAGCGTAGCTCAGCTAGCGGGGACCTACGAGCAGTACTTC.

In DNA form, the CDR3 reads TGTGCCAGCCCGACTAGCGGGAGAGAAAGTGGAAATGAGCAGTTCTTC. This gives the protein CASPTSGRESGNEQFF. The chain couples TRBV9 to TRBJ2-1; 12 positions match TRBD2. Germline CDR1 reads SGDLS; CDR2 reads YYNGEE. Germline trimming cut 7 bases from V and 7 bases from J; bases unmatched to any gene: 12. This CDR3 is 16 amino acids long.

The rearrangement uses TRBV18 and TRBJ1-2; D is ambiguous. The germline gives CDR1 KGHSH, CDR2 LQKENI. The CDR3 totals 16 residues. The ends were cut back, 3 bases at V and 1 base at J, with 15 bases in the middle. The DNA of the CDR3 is TGTGCCAGCTCACCGACGACCGACATGTTTAACTATGGCTACACCTTC. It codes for CASSPTTDMFNYGYTF.

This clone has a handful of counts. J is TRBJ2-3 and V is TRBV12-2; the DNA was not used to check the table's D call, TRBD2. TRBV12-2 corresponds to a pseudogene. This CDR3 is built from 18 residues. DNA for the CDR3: TGTGCAAGTCGCTTAAGACTAGCGGGAGGTTCTAGCACAGATACGCAGTATTTT. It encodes CASRLRLAGGSSTDTQYF.

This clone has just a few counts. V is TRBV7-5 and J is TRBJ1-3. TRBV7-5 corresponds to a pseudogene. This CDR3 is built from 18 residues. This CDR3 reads CASSLAADPAVSGNTIYF. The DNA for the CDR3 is TGTGCCAGCAGCTTAGCGGCTGACCCGGCCGTTTCAGGAAACACCATATATTTT.

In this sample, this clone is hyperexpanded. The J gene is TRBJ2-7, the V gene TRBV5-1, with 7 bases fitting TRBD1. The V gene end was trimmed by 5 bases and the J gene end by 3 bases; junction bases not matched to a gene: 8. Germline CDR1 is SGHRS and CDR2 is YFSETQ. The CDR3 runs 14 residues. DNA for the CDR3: TGCGCCAGCAGACCCGGGACAGCCCTCTACGAGCAGTACTTC. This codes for CASRPGTALYEQYF.